Sequencing of this T cell receptor beta chain was carried out in a study of T-cell memory formation after mild COVID-19. Trimming cost V 4 bases and J 0 bases; bases outside gene matches: 9. Germline values: CDR1 SQVTM, CDR2 ANQGSEA. This CDR3 contains 16 residues. TCRdb used MiXCR to reprocess the 5' RACE reads, holding one entry per CDR3 protein. Among hundreds of thousands of distinct CDR3 sequences listed, around 24% were seen once. Note on this clonotype: The target antigen is unknown.

Points from the study as a whole: For contracting clones, CD4+ ones sat mainly in CM and EM, CD8+ in EMRA.

The sequence derives from an adult woman who had mild COVID-19 (a few samples of this study predate the infection). Cell type and time point are not known. The sample taken for sequencing was PBMCs or a T cell subset sorted from them (not recorded which). The rearrangement links TRBV29-1 to TRBJ1-2; 9 nucleotides agree with TRBD1. The CDR3 nucleotides are TGCAGCGTTGGCGGGACAGGGAATCTAGCTAACTATGGCTACACCTTC. It translates to CSVGGTGNLANYGYTF.